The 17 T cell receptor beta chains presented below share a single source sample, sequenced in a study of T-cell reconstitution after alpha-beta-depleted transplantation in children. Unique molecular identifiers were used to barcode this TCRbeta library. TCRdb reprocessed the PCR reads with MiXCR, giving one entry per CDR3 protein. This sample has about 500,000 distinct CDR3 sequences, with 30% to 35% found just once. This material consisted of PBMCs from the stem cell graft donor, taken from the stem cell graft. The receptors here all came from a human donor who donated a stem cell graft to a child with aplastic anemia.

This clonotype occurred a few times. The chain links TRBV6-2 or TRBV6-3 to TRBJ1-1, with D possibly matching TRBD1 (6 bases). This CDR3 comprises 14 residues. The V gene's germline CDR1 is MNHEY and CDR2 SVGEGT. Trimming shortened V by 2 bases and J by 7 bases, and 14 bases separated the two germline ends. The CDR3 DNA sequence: TGTGCCAGCAGTTACCACCAGGCGGACAGTGAAGCTTTCTTT. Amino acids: CASSYHQADSEAFF.

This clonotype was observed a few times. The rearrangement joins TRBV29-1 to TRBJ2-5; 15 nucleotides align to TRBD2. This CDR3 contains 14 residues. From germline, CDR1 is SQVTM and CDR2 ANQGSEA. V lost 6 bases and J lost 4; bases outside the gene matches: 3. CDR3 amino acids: CSVTGLAGGETQYF. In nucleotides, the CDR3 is TGCAGCGTGACGGGACTAGCGGGAGGAGAGACCCAGTACTTC.

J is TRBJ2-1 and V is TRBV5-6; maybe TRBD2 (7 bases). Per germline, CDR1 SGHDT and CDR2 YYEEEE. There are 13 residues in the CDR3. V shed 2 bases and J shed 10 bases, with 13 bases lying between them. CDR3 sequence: CASSFGGAWEQFF. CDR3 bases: TGTGCCAGCAGCTTTGGGGGGGCGTGGGAGCAGTTCTTC.

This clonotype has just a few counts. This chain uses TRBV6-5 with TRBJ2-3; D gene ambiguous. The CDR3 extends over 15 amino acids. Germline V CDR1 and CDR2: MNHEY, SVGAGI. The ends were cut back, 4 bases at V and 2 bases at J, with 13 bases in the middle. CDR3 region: CASSFFAAHTDTQYF. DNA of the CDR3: TGTGCCAGCAGTTTTTTTGCGGCCCACACAGATACGCAGTATTTT.

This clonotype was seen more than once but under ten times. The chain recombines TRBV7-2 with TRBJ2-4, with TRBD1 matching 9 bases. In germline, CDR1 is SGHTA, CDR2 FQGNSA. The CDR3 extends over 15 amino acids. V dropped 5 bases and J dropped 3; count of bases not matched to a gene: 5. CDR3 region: CASSEDRGNKNIQYF. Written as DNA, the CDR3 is TGTGCCAGCAGCGAAGACAGGGGGAACAAAAACATTCAGTACTTC.

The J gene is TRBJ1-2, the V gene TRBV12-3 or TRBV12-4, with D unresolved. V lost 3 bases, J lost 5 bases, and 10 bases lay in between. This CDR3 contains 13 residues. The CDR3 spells CASSFAGLYGYTF. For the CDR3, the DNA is TGTGCCAGCAGTTTCGCCGGGCTTTATGGCTACACCTTC.

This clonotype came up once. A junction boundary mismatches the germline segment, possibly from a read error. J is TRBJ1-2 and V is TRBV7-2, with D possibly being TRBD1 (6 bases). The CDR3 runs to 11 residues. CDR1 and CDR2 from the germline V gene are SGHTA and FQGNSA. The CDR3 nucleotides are TGTGCCAGCAGCTTAGACGGGACAAAACTCTTC. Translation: CASSLDGTKLF.

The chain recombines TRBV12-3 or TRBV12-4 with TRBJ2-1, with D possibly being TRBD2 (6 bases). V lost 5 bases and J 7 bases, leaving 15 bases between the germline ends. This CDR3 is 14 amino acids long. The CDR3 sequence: CASSLGGGINEQFF. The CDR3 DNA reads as TGTGCCAGCAGTCTGGGGGGTGGTATTAATGAGCAGTTCTTC.

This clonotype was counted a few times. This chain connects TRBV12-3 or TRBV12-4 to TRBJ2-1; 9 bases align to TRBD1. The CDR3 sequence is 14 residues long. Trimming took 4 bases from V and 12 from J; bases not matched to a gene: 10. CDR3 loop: CASSSRDRVWGQFF. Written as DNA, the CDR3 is TGTGCCAGCAGTTCCCGGGACAGGGTATGGGGGCAGTTCTTC.

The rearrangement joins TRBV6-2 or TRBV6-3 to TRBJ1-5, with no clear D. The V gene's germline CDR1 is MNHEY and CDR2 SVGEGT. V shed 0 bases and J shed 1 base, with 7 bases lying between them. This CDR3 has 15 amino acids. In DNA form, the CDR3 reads TGTGCCAGCAGTTACTCGTCCACGAGCAATCAGCCCCAGCATTTT. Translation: CASSYSSTSNQPQHF.

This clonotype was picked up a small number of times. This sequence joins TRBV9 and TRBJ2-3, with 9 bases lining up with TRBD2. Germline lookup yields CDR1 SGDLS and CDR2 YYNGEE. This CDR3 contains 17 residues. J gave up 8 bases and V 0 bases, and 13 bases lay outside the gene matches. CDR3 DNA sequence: TGTGCCAGCAGCGTAGGCGGTAGCGGGAGAAATGGGGGTACGCAGTATTTT. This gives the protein CASSVGGSGRNGGTQYF.

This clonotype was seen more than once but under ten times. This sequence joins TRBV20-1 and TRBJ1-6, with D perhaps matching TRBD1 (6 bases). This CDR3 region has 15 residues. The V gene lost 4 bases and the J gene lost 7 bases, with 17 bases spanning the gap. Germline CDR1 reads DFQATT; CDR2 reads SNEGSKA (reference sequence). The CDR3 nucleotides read TGCAGTGCTACAGAACAGCAGGGGAGGAATTCACCCCTCCACTTT. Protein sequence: CSATEQQGRNSPLHF.

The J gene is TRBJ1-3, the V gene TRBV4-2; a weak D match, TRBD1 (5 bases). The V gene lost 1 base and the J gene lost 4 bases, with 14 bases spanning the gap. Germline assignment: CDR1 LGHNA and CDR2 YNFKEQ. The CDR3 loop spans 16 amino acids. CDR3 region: CASSQAGAGFGNTIYF. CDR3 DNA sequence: TGTGCCAGCAGCCAAGCCGGGGCAGGGTTCGGAAACACCATATATTTT.

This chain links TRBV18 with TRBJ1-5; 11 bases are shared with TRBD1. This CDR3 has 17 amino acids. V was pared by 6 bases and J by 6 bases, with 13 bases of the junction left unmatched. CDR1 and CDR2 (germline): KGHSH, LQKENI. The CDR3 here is CASSLRGQGAQGQPQHF. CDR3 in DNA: TGTGCCAGCTCGCTCAGAGGACAGGGGGCGCAGGGTCAGCCCCAGCATTTT.

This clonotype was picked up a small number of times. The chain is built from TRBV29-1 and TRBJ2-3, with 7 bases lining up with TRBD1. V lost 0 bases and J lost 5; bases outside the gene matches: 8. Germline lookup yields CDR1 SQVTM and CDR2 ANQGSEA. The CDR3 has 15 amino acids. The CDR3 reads CSVEDWQGVEDTQYF. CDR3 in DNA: TGCAGCGTTGAAGATTGGCAGGGGGTTGAAGATACGCAGTATTTT.

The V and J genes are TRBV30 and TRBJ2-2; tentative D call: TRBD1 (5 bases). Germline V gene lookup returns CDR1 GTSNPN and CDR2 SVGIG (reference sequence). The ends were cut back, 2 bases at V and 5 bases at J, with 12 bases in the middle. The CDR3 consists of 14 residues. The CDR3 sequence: CAWSKGKTTGELFF. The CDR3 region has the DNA TGTGCCTGGAGTAAGGGGAAAACGACCGGGGAGCTGTTTTTT.

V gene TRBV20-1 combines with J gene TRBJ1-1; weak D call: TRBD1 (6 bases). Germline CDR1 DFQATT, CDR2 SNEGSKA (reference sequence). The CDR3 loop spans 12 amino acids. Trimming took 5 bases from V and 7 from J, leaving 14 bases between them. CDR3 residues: CSAPRGDIEAFF. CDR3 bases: TGCAGTGCTCCCCGGGGGGACATTGAAGCTTTCTTT.